This paragraph reports one T cell receptor beta chain. What it binds is unknown. Germline CDR1 and CDR2: SGDLS and YYNGEE. The CDR3 has 14 amino acids. Deletions cut 4 bases from V and 5 bases from J, with 16 bases between. This sample was taken from a study of T-cell memory formation after mild COVID-19. About the study: TCR clusters showed largely donor specificity. Study findings and constraints: The pre-infection memory compartment contained some responding clones, suggesting cross-reactive memory joined. Among contracting clones, CD4+ were mainly CM/EM and CD8+ enriched in EMRA.

TCRdb recomputed calls from the 5' RACE reads with MiXCR, one row per CDR3 protein. Of around 110,000 distinct CDR3 sequences in the sample, around 14% were seen once. The sample taken for sequencing was PBMCs or a T cell subset sorted from them (not recorded which). This receptor was identified in a man younger than 35 who had mild COVID-19 (a few samples of this study predate the infection). Cell type and time point are not known. The chain couples TRBV9 to TRBJ2-7; no definite D call. CDR3 region: CASSPLAQKDEQYF. CDR3 in DNA: TGTGCCAGCAGCCCCCTCGCACAGAAAGACGAGCAGTACTTC. The full variable domain, its missing parts supplied by reference TRBV9 and TRBJ2-7, is DSGVTQTPKHLITATGQRVTLRCSPRSGDLSVYWYQQSLDQGLQFLIQYYNGEERAKGNILERFSAQQFPDLHSELNLSSLELGDSALYFCASSPLAQKDEQYFGPGTRLTVT.